The clone carrying this TCR beta chain was picked up a small number of times. Germline values: CDR1 SEHNR, CDR2 FQNEAQ (reference sequence). The CDR3 contains 13 residues. Trimming removed 6 bases from V and 4 bases from J; junction bases left unmatched: 5. The data were obtained in a study of blood T cell repertoires in COVID-19. Overall study context: Researchers got acute and convalescent COVID-19 samples from the United States, Italy and Spain. T cells, B-cell-depleted T cells, or PBMCs supplied cDNA or gDNA.

Each participant's cohort was designated according to participant-reported clinical history. Clones were sequenced by immunoSEQ multiplex PCR, and TCRdb holds only the in-frame ones, with some missing. The data show 170,000 or so clones, 87% seen once. This chain links TRBV7-9 with TRBJ1-1; 7 positions agree with TRBD1. The clonotype comes from a woman aged 45-65 years who had recovered from COVID-19. Sample: PBMCs or T cells enriched from blood (not recorded which). CDR3 bases: TGTGCCAGCAGAAGACAGGGAGGCACTGAAGCTTTCTTT. It translates to CASRRQGGTEAFF.